This TCR beta chain was identified in a study of blood T cell repertoires in COVID-19. On the study more broadly: Italy, Spain and the United States were the sources of the convalescent and acute COVID-19 samples. Sources were T cells, B-cell-depleted T cells, or PBMCs; the material itself was cDNA or gDNA.

In the source study's methods: Reference gene primer amplification in the assay estimated nucleated cell counts. Repertoires were generated with immunoSEQ multiplex PCR, while TCRdb's copy carries only in-frame clones and drops some. V, J and clone size are taken as reported in that table, and D and trimming were inferred from the DNA itself. The sample contains approximately 64,000 clones, approximately 80% of which appear only once. CDR1 and CDR2 (germline): SGHNT, YYREEE (reference sequence). The CDR3 has 16 amino acids. With 1 base clipped from V and 7 bases from J, the junction kept 8 bases outside the gene matches.

This clonotype was obtained from a woman between 65 and 79 years old with acute or convalescent COVID-19. Sample: peripheral blood. V and J are TRBV5-4 and TRBJ2-2; TRBD1 matches at 9 bases. CDR3 sequence reads: CASSLTGQGGYGELFF. In DNA, the CDR3 is TGTGCCAGCAGCTTGACGGGACAGGGTGGATACGGGGAGCTGTTTTTT.